The 14 T cell receptor beta chains listed next were all sequenced from one sample in a study of shared clonotypes between healthy human individuals. Measured with immunoSEQ multiplex PCR; TCRdb has only the in-frame clones, and not every one. Of roughly 700,000 clones in the sample, roughly 70% were seen once. Sequenced sample: memory CD4+ T cells sorted from blood. Subset noted: CD45RA-negative fraction. These TCRs come from a woman in her twenties or thirties in good health.

This clone came up once. V and J are TRBV6-5 and TRBJ2-7; 8 nucleotides agree with TRBD2. The V and J ends lost 2 bases and 5 bases, in that order; junction bases with no gene match: 5. The germline gives CDR1 MNHEY, CDR2 SVGAGI. The CDR3 spans 14 residues. DNA for the CDR3: TGTGCCAGCAGTTACACGGGAGGGCCCCACGAGCAGTACTTC. Translating it yields CASSYTGGPHEQYF.

This clone was observed a single time. The chain uses TRBV6-6 and TRBJ2-7, with D hard to call. CDR1 and CDR2 (germline): MNHNY, SVGAGI (reference sequence). V lost 5 bases and J 5 bases, leaving 7 bases between the germline ends. The CDR3 is 11 residues long. CDR3 in DNA: TGTGCCAGCAGTAACTATGACGAGCAGTACTTC. This codes for CASSNYDEQYF.

CDR3 loop: CASSLITAERELFF. The CDR3 region has the DNA TGTGCCAGCAGCTTAATTACAGCCGAAAGGGAGCTGTTTTTT. The chain is built from TRBV7-8 and TRBJ2-2; no reliable D call. V lost 2 bases and J 9 bases, leaving 13 bases between the germline ends. Germline V CDR1 and CDR2: SGHVS, FQNEAQ. There are 14 residues in the CDR3.

V is TRBV5-1 and J is TRBJ2-5, with D possibly TRBD2 on 6 matching bases. This CDR3 is built from 16 residues. V lost 1 base to trimming and J lost 1 base, with 14 bases between them. The germline CDR1 and CDR2 sequences are SGHRS and YFSETQ. Here the CDR3 DNA reads TGCGCCAGCAGCTTGTTTGGCGGGATGTCCCAAGAGACCCAGTACTTC. Protein product: CASSLFGGMSQETQYF.

The rearrangement joins TRBV28 to TRBJ2-1; D ambiguous. Germline V lookup: CDR1 MDHEN, CDR2 SYDVKM. Trimming stripped 5 bases from V and 6 bases from J, with 11 bases between. The CDR3 totals 13 residues. CDR3: CASSTSLGNEQFF. The DNA of the CDR3 is TGTGCCAGCAGTACATCATTGGGCAATGAGCAGTTCTTC.

This clone has at least ten counts. The chain is built from TRBV5-6 and TRBJ2-5; 7 bases are a match to TRBD1. The length of the CDR3 is 14 residues. CDR1 and CDR2 from the germline V gene are SGHDT and YYEEEE. V lost 1 base to trimming and J lost 4 bases; unmatched junction nucleotides: 4. CDR3: CASSLSSGGETQYF. The CDR3 region has the DNA TGTGCCAGCAGCTTGTCATCAGGGGGAGAGACCCAGTACTTC.

This sequence joins TRBV2 and TRBJ2-1; TRBD2 matches at 7 bases. The CDR3 extends over 16 amino acids. Losses at the gene ends were 0 bases for V and 5 bases for J; bases not matched to a gene: 7. Germline V gene lookup returns CDR1 SNHLY and CDR2 FYNNEI. CDR3 residues: CASSEARDYPNNEQFF. CDR3 DNA sequence: TGTGCCAGCAGTGAAGCTCGGGACTATCCCAACAATGAGCAGTTCTTC.

This clone has just one count. This chain connects TRBV7-2 to TRBJ2-7, with D tentatively TRBD2 (5 bases). The V gene lost 5 bases and the J gene lost 0 bases, with 14 bases spanning the gap. The CDR3 extends over 15 amino acids. Germline CDR1 and CDR2: SGHTA and FQGNSA. The DNA of the CDR3 is TGTGCCAGCAGCGTGGGAGCGGTCGGCTCCTACGAGCAGTACTTC. Amino acid sequence: CASSVGAVGSYEQYF.

The chain is built from TRBV2 and TRBJ2-3; D uncertain. This CDR3 spans 12 amino acids. Looked up from germline, CDR1 is SNHLY and CDR2 is FYNNEI. V lost 7 bases, J lost 4 bases, and 9 bases lay in between. The CDR3 DNA is TGTGCCAGCACCCGCCCCCCAGATACGCAGTATTTT. Its translation is CASTRPPDTQYF.

This chain uses TRBV18 with TRBJ2-3; 9 bases map to TRBD1. The V segment lost 1 base and the J segment 1 base; nucleotides outside the gene matches: 6. The germline gives CDR1 KGHSH, CDR2 LQKENI. The CDR3 is made up of 17 amino acids. CDR3 sequence: CASSPLGTGYGTDTQYF. CDR3 nucleotide sequence: TGTGCCAGCTCACCACTTGGGACAGGGTATGGCACAGATACGCAGTATTTT. Full variable domain (remainder filled in from reference TRBV18 and TRBJ2-3): NAGVMQNPRHLVRRRGQEARLRCSPMKGHSHVYWYRQLPEEGLKFMVYLQKENIIDESGMPKERFSAEFPKEGPSILRIQQVVRGDSAAYFCASSPLGTGYGTDTQYFGPGTRLTVL.

The J gene is TRBJ1-3, the V gene TRBV10-3; D gene unclear. The CDR3 contains 15 residues. The germline V and J ends were trimmed by 0 bases and 7 bases, with 13 bases remaining between them. From germline, CDR1 is ENHRY and CDR2 SYGVKD. The CDR3 DNA is TGTGCCATCAGTGAGTCAGGAGGAGTACTGAACACCATATATTTT. Protein: CAISESGGVLNTIYF.

The J gene is TRBJ2-7, the V gene TRBV6-5; D call uncertain. Trimming left V 0 bases short and J 3 bases short, with 9 bases between. The length of the CDR3 is 14 residues. Germline CDR1 is MNHEY and CDR2 is SVGAGI. The CDR3 bases are TGTGCCAGCAGTTACTCGAGCACCGACTACGAGCAGTACTTC. This translates into CASSYSSTDYEQYF.

This chain joins TRBV28 and TRBJ1-2; 9 bases line up with TRBD1. Germline V gives CDR1 MDHEN, CDR2 SYDVKM. The CDR3 is 17 residues long. The ends lost 2 bases at V and 4 bases at J; junction bases unmatched: 11. CDR3 loop: CASSLSVLGQGIYGYTF. The CDR3 nucleotides read TGTGCCAGCAGTTTAAGCGTCTTGGGACAGGGAATCTATGGCTACACCTTC.

The genes are TRBV5-1 and TRBJ1-1; TRBD1 aligns across 7 bases. Germline loops: CDR1 SGHRS, CDR2 YFSETQ. The CDR3 sequence is 17 residues long. V lost 3 bases, J lost 2 bases, and 13 bases stayed unmatched. This CDR3 reads CASSWDPLQGLNTEAFF. The CDR3, as DNA: TGCGCCAGCAGCTGGGATCCGTTACAGGGGCTTAACACTGAAGCTTTCTTT.